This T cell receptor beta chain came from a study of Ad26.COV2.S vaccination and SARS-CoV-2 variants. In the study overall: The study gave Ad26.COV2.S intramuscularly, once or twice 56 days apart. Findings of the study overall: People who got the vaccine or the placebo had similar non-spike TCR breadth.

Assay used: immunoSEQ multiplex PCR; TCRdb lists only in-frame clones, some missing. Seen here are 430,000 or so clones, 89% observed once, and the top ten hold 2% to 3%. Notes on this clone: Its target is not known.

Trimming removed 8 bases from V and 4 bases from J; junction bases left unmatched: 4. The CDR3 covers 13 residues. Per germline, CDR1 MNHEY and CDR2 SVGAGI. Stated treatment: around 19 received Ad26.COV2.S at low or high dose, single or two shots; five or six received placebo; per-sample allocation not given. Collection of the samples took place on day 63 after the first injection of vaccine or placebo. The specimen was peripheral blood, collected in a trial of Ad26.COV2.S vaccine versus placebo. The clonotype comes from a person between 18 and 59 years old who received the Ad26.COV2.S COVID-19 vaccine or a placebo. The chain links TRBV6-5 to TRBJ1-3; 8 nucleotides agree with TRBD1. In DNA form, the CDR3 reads TGTGCCAGCCGTAGGACAGGGGGAAACACCATATATTTT. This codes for CASRRTGGNTIYF.